These T cell receptor beta chains were read from a single sample in a study of CD8 T cells in Susac syndrome. TCRdb re-analysed the immunoSEQ multiplex PCR reads in MiXCR, keeping a single row per CDR3 protein. Here the sample spans 150,000 to 200,000 distinct CDR3 sequences, approximately 94% being singletons. The sample was CD4+ T cells from PBMCs. The source is a human donor with Susac syndrome. The CDR3 runs from the conserved cysteine through the conserved F or W. Fields, in order: D gene, V gene, J gene, clone size, CDR3 DNA, CDR3 protein. A D gene is named only where the DNA matches it firmly. Size values are once, few and many counts, or a class for expanded clones, and some rows have none.

D gene: .
V gene: TRBV11-2
J gene: TRBJ1-1
clone size: .
CDR3 DNA: TGTGCCAGCAGCTTAGATCGGGCAGCTAGGATCCCTGAAGCTTTCTTT
CDR3 protein: CASSLDRAARIPEAFF

D gene: .
V gene: TRBV2
J gene: TRBJ2-1
clone size: few
CDR3 DNA: TGTGCCAGCAGTGGAGGGGGCAATGAGCAGTTCTTC
CDR3 protein: CASSGGGNEQFF

D gene: TRBD1
V gene: TRBV4-1
J gene: TRBJ2-5
clone size: .
CDR3 DNA: TGCGCCAGCAGCCAAGAACAGGGGATTCCAGAGACCCAGTACTTC
CDR3 protein: CASSQEQGIPETQYF

D gene: .
V gene: TRBV19
J gene: TRBJ2-3
clone size: .
CDR3 DNA: TGTGCCAGTAGTATACTTATAACGACCTTGGAGGATACGCAGTATTTT
CDR3 protein: CASSILITTLEDTQYF

D gene: .
V gene: TRBV7-9
J gene: TRBJ1-5
clone size: .
CDR3 DNA: TGTGCCAGCAGCTTAGATGCTAATCAGCCCCAGCATTTT
CDR3 protein: CASSLDANQPQHF

D gene: TRBD1
V gene: TRBV19
J gene: TRBJ1-5
clone size: once
CDR3 DNA: TGTGCCAGTAGCCGGGGGGGACAGGGGCCTCAGCCCCAGCATTTT
CDR3 protein: CASSRGGQGPQPQHF

D gene: .
V gene: TRBV3-1
J gene: TRBJ1-1
clone size: .
CDR3 DNA: TGTGCCAGCAGCCACTCTGATGCTGAAGCTTTCTTT
CDR3 protein: CASSHSDAEAFF

D gene: .
V gene: TRBV7-3
J gene: TRBJ2-3
clone size: .
CDR3 DNA: TGTGCCAGCAGCCAGAGAAACACAGATACGCAGTATTTT
CDR3 protein: CASSQRNTDTQYF

D gene: .
V gene: TRBV2
J gene: TRBJ2-3
clone size: .
CDR3 DNA: TGTGCCAGCAACTACGCTAGAGAAGATACGCAGTATTTT
CDR3 protein: CASNYAREDTQYF

D gene: .
V gene: TRBV9
J gene: TRBJ1-1
clone size: once
CDR3 DNA: TGTGCCAGCAGCGGGGTCCCGGGCACTGAAGCTTTCTTT
CDR3 protein: CASSGVPGTEAFF

D gene: .
V gene: TRBV29-1
J gene: TRBJ2-5
clone size: .
CDR3 DNA: TGTTCTGCCAAATACCAAGAGACCCAGTACTTC
CDR3 protein: CSAKYQETQYF

D gene: .
V gene: TRBV11-3
J gene: TRBJ1-6
clone size: once
CDR3 DNA: TGTGCCAGCAGCTCCGAACCCTATTCACCCCTCCACTTT
CDR3 protein: CASSSEPYSPLHF

D gene: .
V gene: TRBV12-3/TRBV12-4
J gene: TRBJ1-6
clone size: .
CDR3 DNA: TGTGCCAGCAGCCATTGGGAGATCGGTTCACCCCTCCACTTT
CDR3 protein: CASSHWEIGSPLHF

D gene: .
V gene: TRBV29-1
J gene: TRBJ2-3
clone size: once
CDR3 DNA: TGCAGCGTTGAAAAACTCACAGATACGCAGTATTTT
CDR3 protein: CSVEKLTDTQYF

D gene: .
V gene: TRBV27
J gene: TRBJ2-3
clone size: .
CDR3 DNA: TGTGCCAGCAGTGCTGGAGGTGGTGATACGCAGTATTTT
CDR3 protein: CASSAGGGDTQYF

D gene: TRBD1
V gene: TRBV27
J gene: TRBJ1-6
clone size: .
CDR3 DNA: TGTGCCAGCAGTATGGGGGCAGGGGGCGCCGACCACTATAATTCACCCCTCCACTTT
CDR3 protein: CASSMGAGGADHYNSPLHF

D gene: .
V gene: TRBV14
J gene: TRBJ1-1
clone size: .
CDR3 DNA: TGTGCCAGCAGCCAAGGGAGGGTGGGGAGCACTGAAGCTTTCTTT
CDR3 protein: CASSQGRVGSTEAFF

D gene: TRBD1
V gene: TRBV3-1
J gene: TRBJ1-1
clone size: .
CDR3 DNA: TGTGCCAGCAGCCAAGTCAGGGGGTCTGAAGCTTTCTTT
CDR3 protein: CASSQVRGSEAFF

D gene: .
V gene: TRBV7-2
J gene: TRBJ2-4
clone size: once
CDR3 DNA: TGTGCCAGCAGCTTAGAAGAGGGCGAGGTGCACATTCAGTACTTC
CDR3 protein: CASSLEEGEVHIQYF

D gene: .
V gene: TRBV27
J gene: TRBJ1-4
clone size: once
CDR3 DNA: TGTGCCAGCAGTTCACAGGGTTGGGAAAAACTGTTTTTT
CDR3 protein: CASSSQGWEKLFF

D gene: .
V gene: TRBV14
J gene: TRBJ2-5
clone size: .
CDR3 DNA: TGTGCCAGCAGCCCCCGGATCGGGGGCTCGGGCCCAGAGACCCAGTACTTC
CDR3 protein: CASSPRIGGSGPETQYF

D gene: .
V gene: TRBV30
J gene: TRBJ1-5
clone size: .
CDR3 DNA: TGTGCCTGGAGTGTGATGGCGGAGAATCAGCCCCAGCATTTT
CDR3 protein: CAWSVMAENQPQHF

D gene: TRBD2
V gene: TRBV20-1
J gene: TRBJ2-2
clone size: .
CDR3 DNA: TGCAGTGCTACCCCCCCTAGCGGGCACCCGAACACCGGGGAGCTGTTTTTT
CDR3 protein: CSATPPSGHPNTGELFF

D gene: .
V gene: TRBV20-1
J gene: TRBJ1-5
clone size: .
CDR3 DNA: TGCAGTGCTAGAGATGTGAGGGGTAGCAATCAGCCCCAGCATTTT
CDR3 protein: CSARDVRGSNQPQHF

D gene: TRBD2
V gene: TRBV30
J gene: TRBJ2-3
clone size: .
CDR3 DNA: TGTGCCTGGAAAGTAGCGGGGGGGCGCAATACGCAGTATTTT
CDR3 protein: CAWKVAGGRNTQYF

D gene: .
V gene: TRBV5-1
J gene: TRBJ1-4
clone size: .
CDR3 DNA: TGCGCCAGCAGCTCTCCCGGGGGAGGCCTAAATGAAAAACTGTTTTTT
CDR3 protein: CASSSPGGGLNEKLFF

D gene: .
V gene: TRBV4-1
J gene: TRBJ1-2
clone size: .
CDR3 DNA: TGCGCCAGCAGCCAAGGGGTCGGTTATGCTAACTATGGCTACACCTTC
CDR3 protein: CASSQGVGYANYGYTF

D gene: .
V gene: TRBV12-3/TRBV12-4
J gene: TRBJ1-4
clone size: .
CDR3 DNA: TGTGCCAGCAGTTTAGTAGGGGAGAAACTGTTTTTT
CDR3 protein: CASSLVGEKLFF

D gene: TRBD1
V gene: TRBV7-8
J gene: TRBJ2-2
clone size: .
CDR3 DNA: TGTGCCAGCAGCCTGGGGACAGGAACCGGGGAGCTGTTTTTT
CDR3 protein: CASSLGTGTGELFF

D gene: .
V gene: TRBV3-1
J gene: TRBJ2-5
clone size: .
CDR3 DNA: TGTGCCAGCAGCCAAAATTCGGGCCGAGAGACCCAGTACTTC
CDR3 protein: CASSQNSGRETQYF

D gene: TRBD2
V gene: TRBV5-8
J gene: TRBJ2-7
clone size: .
CDR3 DNA: TGTGCCAGCAGCTTGGGGGGGGGATACGAGCAGTACTTC
CDR3 protein: CASSLGGGYEQYF

D gene: TRBD2
V gene: TRBV20-1
J gene: TRBJ2-1
clone size: once
CDR3 DNA: TGCAGTGCGAGGGCCGGGACTAGCGGGGGGCATGAGCAGTTCTTC
CDR3 protein: CSARAGTSGGHEQFF

D gene: .
V gene: TRBV24-1
J gene: TRBJ1-1
clone size: .
CDR3 DNA: TGTGCCACCAGTGGCGGACCGAACACTGAAGCTTTCTTT
CDR3 protein: CATSGGPNTEAFF

D gene: TRBD1
V gene: TRBV5-1
J gene: TRBJ2-7
clone size: .
CDR3 DNA: TGCGCCAGCAGCTCCACAGGGGAATGGGCCGAGCAGTACTTC
CDR3 protein: CASSSTGEWAEQYF

D gene: TRBD2
V gene: TRBV15
J gene: TRBJ2-1
clone size: once
CDR3 DNA: TGTGCCACCAGCAGAGGTGTCGGGGGGGATGAGCAGTTCTTC
CDR3 protein: CATSRGVGGDEQFF

D gene: .
V gene: TRBV6-2/TRBV6-3
J gene: TRBJ2-5
clone size: .
CDR3 DNA: TGTGCCAGCACTAAACAAGAGACCCAGTACTTC
CDR3 protein: CASTKQETQYF

D gene: .
V gene: TRBV20-1
J gene: TRBJ2-4
clone size: .
CDR3 DNA: TGCAGTGCTAGAAGGGGGGGGGACATTCAGTACTTC
CDR3 protein: CSARRGGDIQYF

D gene: TRBD1
V gene: TRBV7-9
J gene: TRBJ1-6
clone size: once
CDR3 DNA: TGTGCCAGCAGCTTACCCAAAGGACAGGGGGCTAATTCACCCCTCCACTTT
CDR3 protein: CASSLPKGQGANSPLHF

D gene: .
V gene: TRBV20-1
J gene: TRBJ1-5
clone size: .
CDR3 DNA: TGCAGTGCTAGAAACCTACGGGAAGGAGTGGACTTTTTTGGACAGCCCCAGCATTTT
CDR3 protein: CSARNLREGVDFFGQPQHF

D gene: .
V gene: TRBV6-2/TRBV6-3
J gene: TRBJ2-4
clone size: .
CDR3 DNA: TGTGCCAGCAGTTACCCAGGGACGCAGAACATTCAGTACTTC
CDR3 protein: CASSYPGTQNIQYF

D gene: .
V gene: TRBV29-1
J gene: TRBJ1-1
clone size: .
CDR3 DNA: TGCAGCGTTGCGGATGGGGCGGCGGCTTTCTTT
CDR3 protein: CSVADGAAAFF

D gene: TRBD2
V gene: TRBV20-1
J gene: TRBJ2-3
clone size: .
CDR3 DNA: TGCAGTGCTAGCGGGACTAGCAACACAGATACGCAGTATTTT
CDR3 protein: CSASGTSNTDTQYF

D gene: .
V gene: TRBV7-2
J gene: TRBJ1-1
clone size: .
CDR3 DNA: TGTGCCAGCAGCTTAATGGGGTGGACTGAAGCTTTCTTT
CDR3 protein: CASSLMGWTEAFF

D gene: TRBD1
V gene: TRBV7-3
J gene: TRBJ2-3
clone size: .
CDR3 DNA: TGTGCCAGCAGCTTGGACAGGACGTCTGGAGATACGCAGTATTTT
CDR3 protein: CASSLDRTSGDTQYF

D gene: TRBD1
V gene: TRBV11-1
J gene: TRBJ2-3
clone size: .
CDR3 DNA: TGTGCCAGCAGCTTGACCGGGACAGCAGGGTGGTATACGCAGTATTTT
CDR3 protein: CASSLTGTAGWYTQYF

D gene: .
V gene: TRBV4-3
J gene: TRBJ1-6
clone size: .
CDR3 DNA: TGCGCCAGCAGCCAAGATCAACGGACAGCGGACCATTCACCCCTCCACTTT
CDR3 protein: CASSQDQRTADHSPLHF